The next 9 T cell receptor beta chains were all read from a single sample in a study of long-term antiretroviral therapy in people with HIV. Run at survey level, the immunoSEQ assay was version v3.0. This table comes from immunoSEQ multiplex PCR, and its TCRdb copy is limited to in-frame clones, with some not included. This table has 15,000 to 20,000 clones, more than 65% appearing once. Here the sequenced sample was unsorted PBMCs, taken at the start of antiretroviral therapy, before treatment. These receptors were taken from a man younger than 35 with HIV.

V usage is TRBV5-6 and J usage is TRBJ2-3; tentative D call: TRBD2 (5 bases). The CDR3 has 13 amino acids. Trimming removed 3 bases at V and 5 bases at J, with 10 bases between. Germline V gene sequence: CDR1 SGHDT, CDR2 YYEEEE. CDR3 nucleotides: TGTGCCAGCAGCTCCCGGGAAGAAGATACGCAGTATTTT. It yields the protein CASSSREEDTQYF. The variable domain in full, completed from reference TRBV5-6 and TRBJ2-3, reads DAGVTQSPTHLIKTRGQQVTLRCSPKSGHDTVSWYQQALGQGPQFIFQYYEEEERQRGNFPDRFSGHQFPNYSSELNVNALLLGDSALYLCASSSREEDTQYFGPGTRLTVL.

This sequence joins TRBV19 and TRBJ1-1; a weak D match, TRBD1 (5 bases). Per germline, CDR1 LNHDA and CDR2 SQIVND (reference sequence). Deletions cut 10 bases from V and 2 bases from J, with 14 bases between. This CDR3 has 13 amino acids. The CDR3 DNA follows: TGTGCCATAAGAACAGGAGGTAACACTGAAGCTTTCTTT. It encodes CAIRTGGNTEAFF.

This sequence joins TRBV2 and TRBJ2-1; 13 bases map to TRBD2. With V trimmed by 4 bases and J by 8 bases, 2 bases remained unmatched. The CDR3 length is 14 residues. The germline V gene encodes CDR1 SNHLY and CDR2 FYNNEI. The CDR3 region has the DNA TGTGCCAGCAGTGGGACTAGCGGGAGATATGAGCAGTTCTTC. Its protein is CASSGTSGRYEQFF.

This chain links TRBV28 with TRBJ2-2, with unresolved D. The V end lost 8 bases, the J end lost 7 bases, and 8 bases lay between the germline ends. The CDR3 is 11 amino acids. Germline CDR1 MDHEN, CDR2 SYDVKM. CDR3 in DNA: TGTGCCAGCCACCAAAGCGGGGAGCTGTTTTTT. This codes for CASHQSGELFF.

The CDR3 sequence is CASSLSETQYF. The CDR3 nucleotides are TGTGCCAGCAGCTTGTCCGAGACCCAGTACTTC. This chain joins TRBV5-8 and TRBJ2-5; D is unclear. V was shortened by 1 base and J by 5 bases, with 3 bases between the two germline ends. Germline CDR1 SGHTS, CDR2 YDEGEE. The CDR3 loop spans 11 amino acids.

This chain connects TRBV7-2 to TRBJ2-7; 9 bases agree with TRBD1. The ends lost 4 bases at V and 9 bases at J; junction bases unmatched: 10. Looked up from germline, CDR1 is SGHTA and CDR2 is FQGNSA. This CDR3 has 14 amino acids. The CDR3 sequence: CASSSPGQGFRQYF. In DNA form, the CDR3 reads TGTGCCAGCAGCTCGCCGGGACAGGGATTTCGGCAGTACTTC.

On this clone itself: Other DNA sequences from this sample encode an identical CDR3 as well. V usage is TRBV9 and J usage is TRBJ2-5; weak D call: TRBD1 (5 bases). CDR3 length equals 15 residues. The germline V and J ends were trimmed by 0 bases and 4 bases, with 13 bases remaining between them. CDR1 is SGDLS, CDR2 YYNGEE, per germline. The CDR3 bases are TGTGCCAGCAGCGTAGACGGGCAGGGTCGAGAGACCCAGTACTTC. This codes for CASSVDGQGRETQYF.

The chain uses TRBV5-1 and TRBJ2-7; D ambiguous. This CDR3 spans 14 amino acids. V dropped 0 bases and J dropped 5 bases, with 12 bases sitting between them. Germline lookup yields CDR1 SGHRS and CDR2 YFSETQ. The CDR3 here is CASSLGERANEQYF. As DNA, the CDR3 is TGCGCCAGCAGCTTGGGGGAAAGGGCCAACGAGCAGTACTTC.

The chain carries TRBV2 and TRBJ2-7; possibly TRBD1 for D (6 bases). Per germline, CDR1 SNHLY and CDR2 FYNNEI. This CDR3 is 13 amino acids long. V shed 4 bases and J shed 1 base, with 8 bases lying between them. CDR3 protein: CASSGGQSYEQYF. In DNA form, the CDR3 reads TGTGCCAGCAGTGGGGGGCAGTCCTACGAGCAGTACTTC.